This TCR beta chain is drawn from a study of T cell responses to AZD1222 COVID-19 vaccine. The wider study: Second-dose timings of about 4 or about 12 weeks were pooled. Overall study findings and caveats: Among vaccine-associated CD4 TCRs, coverage spanned spike, with dominance at 160-218 and 743-854. The peak T cell response came first, and repertoires were sampled only after it.

Only in-frame clones appear in the TCRdb table, and some are missing; sequencing was by immunoSEQ multiplex PCR. The repertoire includes some 97,000 clones, 70% to 90% of them detected once, and 16% sits in the top ten. About this clone itself: What it binds is unknown.

The CDR3 totals 16 residues. Trimming at V came to 5 bases and at J to 5 bases, leaving 12 bases not matched to a gene. Looked up from germline, CDR1 is LNHDA and CDR2 is SQIVND (reference sequence). Material: peripheral blood, obtained on day 0 of AZD1222 vaccination. The genes are TRBV19 and TRBJ2-5; 9 bases align to TRBD2. This TCR was recovered from an adult in good health. In DNA form, the CDR3 reads TGTGCCAGTAGTTCCTATAGCGGGAGCGGAGGTGAGACCCAGTACTTC. This sequence encodes CASSSYSGSGGETQYF.